This entry features one T cell receptor (beta chain) sequence. The data are from a study of T-cell memory formation after mild COVID-19. TCRdb reprocessed the 5' RACE reads via MiXCR and lists one record per CDR3 protein. Here the sample spans about 250,000 distinct CDR3 sequences, about 16% being singletons. Germline assignment: CDR1 DFQATT and CDR2 SNEGSKA (reference sequence). The CDR3 runs 12 residues. With 6 bases removed from V and 4 bases from J, the gap between germline ends came to 12 bases. The specimen was PBMCs or a T cell subset sorted from them (not recorded which). V gene TRBV20-1 combines with J gene TRBJ1-1, with D tentatively TRBD1 (6 bases). The clonotype was recovered from a young man who had mild COVID-19 (a few samples of this study predate the infection). Cell type and time point are not known. CDR3 DNA: TGCAGTGCAAGTCAGGGGTTCACTGAAGCTTTCTTT. Amino acid sequence: CSASQGFTEAFF.